This TCR beta chain was recorded in a study of T cells in Graves' hyperthyroidism and ophthalmopathy. Study-wide findings and caveats: Most thyroid-expanded clonotypes above 0.001 were also found in blood.

This clonotype was found many times. Its target is not known. Regions amplified from RNA transcripts were the TCR beta CDR3 regions. In the first-round RT-PCR of the TCR CDR3, the HTBI primer set was used. TCRdb processed the multiplex PCR reads anew with MiXCR; each CDR3 protein has one entry. Of about 640,000 distinct CDR3 sequences in the sample, around 20% were seen once. The CDR3 loop spans 14 amino acids. V lost 6 bases to trimming and J lost 0 bases, with 9 bases between them. Germline assignment: CDR1 SNHLY and CDR2 FYNNEI. The sequence derives from a young man with Graves' ophthalmopathy. Input material: blood. The V gene is TRBV2, the J gene TRBJ2-4; perhaps TRBD1 as D (5 bases). CDR3 sequence: CASRDSEAKNIQYF. Written as DNA, the CDR3 is TGTGCCAGCAGAGACAGCGAAGCCAAAAACATTCAGTACTTC.